This record covers a single TCR beta chain. There are a few counts of this clone. It lacks a known antigen. The sample holds no much larger clone one base away, and base qualities are not on file. The germline V gene sets CDR1 to MGHRA and CDR2 to YSYEKL. V is cut by 2 bases and J by 0 bases, and the space between the germline ends is 7 bases. Its CDR3 holds 15 amino acids, cysteine through phenylalanine. The only DNA kept is the CDR3, 45 bases in frame from the first base. Collaborating institutions collected whole blood in K2EDTA tubes following their own protocols. For TCRbeta analysis, collaborators shipped samples as frozen whole blood, isolated PBMCs, or DNA extracted from either of those sample types. The immunoSEQ Assay, a bias-controlled multiplex PCR, was used to amplify TCRbeta CDR3 regions from genomic DNA. Per the original workflow: Within the assay, amplification of reference gene primers was used to estimate how many nucleated cells each sample contained. To quantify the absolute abundance of each unique TCRbeta CDR3 rearrangement, sequence reads were collapsed and filtered. For each sample, productive Simpson clonality was calculated by taking the square root of Simpson's diversity index across productive rearrangements. TCRdb took over this immuneACCESS table, retaining in-frame rearrangements with V and J assigned. Such tables are incomplete; in checked studies, under half of the missing clones stem from an unresolved V gene, and the remainder is unexplained. V and J calls plus clone size are reproduced from that table; the DNA served to infer D and trimming. The sample table records around 130,000 clones; about 84% of these occur just once. Together, the top ten hold 12% of the sample.

This sample is part of a study of blood T cell repertoires in COVID-19 (TCRdb year 2020). With regard to the full study: Samples covering the acute and convalescent phases of COVID-19 were provided by collaborators in the United States, Italy and Spain. Samples came from the ongoing ImmuneRACE study (first 160 participants) plus 1,254 subjects from 6 global collaborators. Deeply sampled blood TCRbeta repertoires from subjects exposed to, actively infected with, or recovered from COVID-19 were included in the dataset. The repertoires were released in a freely available public database meant as a resource for research on the immune response to SARS-CoV-2. The prospective study material was composed of cDNA or gDNA derived from T cells, B-cell-depleted T cells, or PBMCs. Nearly every sample came with metadata listing a de-identified subject ID, COVID-19 status, age in years and sex. Where available, HLA class I and class II types were obtained from metadata supplied by the sample provider rather than from assay-based typing. Beyond this particular receptor, the publication reports: The amount of clinical and demographic metadata varied by source and participant and was provided uncurated.

The sample was peripheral blood. The source is a woman aged 60-75 years with acute or convalescent COVID-19. The chain links TRBV4-1 with TRBJ1-4, with the identity of the D gene unclear. This receptor has the CDR3 CASSQFLATNEKLFF. Read as DNA, the sequence is TGCGCCAGCAGCCAATTTCTTGCAACTAATGAAAAACTGTTTTTT.